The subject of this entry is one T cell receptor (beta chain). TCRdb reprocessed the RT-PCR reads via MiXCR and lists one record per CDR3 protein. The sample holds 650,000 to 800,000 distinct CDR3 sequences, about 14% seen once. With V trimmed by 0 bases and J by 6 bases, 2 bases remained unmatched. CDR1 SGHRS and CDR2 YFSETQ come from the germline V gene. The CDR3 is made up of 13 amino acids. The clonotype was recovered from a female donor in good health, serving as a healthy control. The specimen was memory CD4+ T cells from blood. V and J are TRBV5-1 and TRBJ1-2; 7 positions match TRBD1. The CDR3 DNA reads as TGCGCCAGCAGCTTGGTAGGGGGCGATGGCTACACCTTC. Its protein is CASSLVGGDGYTF.